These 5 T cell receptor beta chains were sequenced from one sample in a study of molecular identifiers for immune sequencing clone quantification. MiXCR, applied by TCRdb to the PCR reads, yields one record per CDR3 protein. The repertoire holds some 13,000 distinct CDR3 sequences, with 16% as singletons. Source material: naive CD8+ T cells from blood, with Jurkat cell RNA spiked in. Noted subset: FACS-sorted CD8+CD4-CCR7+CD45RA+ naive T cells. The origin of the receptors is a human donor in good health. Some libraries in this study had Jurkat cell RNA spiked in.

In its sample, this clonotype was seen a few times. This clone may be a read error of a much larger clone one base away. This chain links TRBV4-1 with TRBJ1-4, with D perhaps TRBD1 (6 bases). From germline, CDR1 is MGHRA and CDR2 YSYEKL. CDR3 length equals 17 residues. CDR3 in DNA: TGCGCCAGCAGCCACCCGGCCCGGGGGCAAGGTGGTGAAAAACTGGTTTTT. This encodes CASSHPARGQGGEKLVF.

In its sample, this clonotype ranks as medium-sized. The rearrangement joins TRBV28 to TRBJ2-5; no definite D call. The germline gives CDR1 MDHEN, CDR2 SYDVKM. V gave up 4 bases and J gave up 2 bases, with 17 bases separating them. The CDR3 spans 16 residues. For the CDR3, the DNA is TGTGCCAGCAGTTCGATTAGTTATAACCCTCAAGAGACCCAGTACTTC. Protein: CASSSISYNPQETQYF.

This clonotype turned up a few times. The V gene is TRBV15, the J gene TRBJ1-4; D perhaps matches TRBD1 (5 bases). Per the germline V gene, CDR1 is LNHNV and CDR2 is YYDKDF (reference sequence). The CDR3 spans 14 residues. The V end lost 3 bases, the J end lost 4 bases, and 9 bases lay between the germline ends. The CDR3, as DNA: TGTGCCACCAGCAGCGGGACGGATAATGAAAAACTGTTTTTT. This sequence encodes CATSSGTDNEKLFF.

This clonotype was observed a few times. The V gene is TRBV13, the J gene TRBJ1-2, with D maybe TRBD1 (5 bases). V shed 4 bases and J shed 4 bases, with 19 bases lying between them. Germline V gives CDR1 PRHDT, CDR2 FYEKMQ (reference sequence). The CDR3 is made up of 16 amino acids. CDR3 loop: CASSYRTMTALYGYTF. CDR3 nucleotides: TGTGCCAGCAGCTATCGGACAATGACGGCGCTCTATGGCTACACCTTC.

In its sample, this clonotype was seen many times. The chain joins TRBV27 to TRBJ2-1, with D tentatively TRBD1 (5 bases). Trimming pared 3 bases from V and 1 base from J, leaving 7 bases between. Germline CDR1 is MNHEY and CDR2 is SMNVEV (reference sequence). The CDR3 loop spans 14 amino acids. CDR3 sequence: CASSFPGSYNEQFF. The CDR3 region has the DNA TGTGCCAGCAGTTTCCCAGGGTCCTACAATGAGCAGTTCTTC.